This T cell receptor (beta chain) was recorded in a study of response to subunit inactivated influenza vaccine. TCRdb redid the calling of the RT-PCR reads with MiXCR, one entry per CDR3 protein. This sample has roughly 710,000 distinct CDR3 sequences, with 14% found just once. General observations from the study: Each seasonal flu vaccination may recruit only limited new T cells, authors suggested.

In regard to this clonotype: Antigen unknown.

The CDR3 contains 15 residues. V was shortened by 2 bases and J by 2 bases, with 12 bases between the two germline ends. This clonotype was obtained from a man aged 45 to 65 who received an inactivated influenza vaccine. The V call is TRBV12-3 or TRBV12-4, the J call TRBJ2-5; TRBD1 might be the D (6 bases). The material was PBMCs from blood, obtained around 14 days before vaccination. The chain's CDR3 is CASSLMGRGQETQYF. The CDR3 DNA sequence: TGTGCCAGCAGTTTAATGGGAAGGGGGCAAGAGACCCAGTACTTC.